This is a list of T cell receptor beta chains from one sample in a study of T cells in Graves' hyperthyroidism and ophthalmopathy. One entry per CDR3 protein, called by TCRdb with MiXCR from the multiplex PCR reads. The top ten hold roughly 70% of the sample, which has approximately 360,000 distinct CDR3 sequences, approximately 25% seen once. Material for sequencing was blood. The origin of the receptors is a man aged 50 to 60 with Graves' hyperthyroidism. CDR3s include the opening cysteine and the closing phenylalanine or tryptophan. The order of the fields is V gene, clone size, J gene, D gene, CDR3 DNA, CDR3 protein. A D gene is named only where the DNA matches it firmly. Size is omitted from some rows. Given values are once, few, many or a class for expanded clones.

>TRBV7-2|many|TRBJ2-1|TRBD2
TGTGCCAGCAGCTGGCTAGCGGGATACAATGAGCAGTTCTTC
CASSWLAGYNEQFF
>TRBV24-1|few|TRBJ2-2|-
TGTGCCACCAGAAAGCCGAACACCGGGGAGCTGTTTTTT
CATRKPNTGELFF
>TRBV7-8|few|TRBJ2-5|TRBD1
TGTGCCAGCAGACCCGGACAGGGGGCACAAGAGACCCAGTACTTC
CASRPGQGAQETQYF
>TRBV7-9|-|TRBJ2-2|-
TGTGCCGGCAGCTTACAGGCGAGGTTTGGGGAGCTGTTTTTT
CAGSLQARFGELFF
>TRBV9|-|TRBJ2-2|TRBD2
TGTGCCAGCAGCGTAGTCTCACCCGGACTAGCGGGAGGATCGAACACCGGGGAGCTGTTTTTT
CASSVVSPGLAGGSNTGELFF
>TRBV28|many|TRBJ1-1|TRBD1
TGTGCCAGCAGACAGGGGTGGGTGATAAACACTGAAGCTTTCTTT
CASRQGWVINTEAFF
>TRBV20-1|few|TRBJ1-5|-
TGCAGTGCTAGACAGTTGGGGGATTGGAGCAATCAGCCCCAGCATTTT
CSARQLGDWSNQPQHF
>TRBV6-1|many|TRBJ1-1|-
TGTGCCAGCACCGTCGGACATGCGAACACTGAAGCTTTCTTT
CASTVGHANTEAFF
>TRBV24-1|-|TRBJ2-2|-
TGTGCCACCAGTGATCCGGGACGAACCGGGGAGCTGTTTTTT
CATSDPGRTGELFF
>TRBV7-9|-|TRBJ1-5|TRBD1
TGTGCCAGCAGCCTTGACAGGGGTGACCAGCCCCAGCATTTT
CASSLDRGDQPQHF
>TRBV10-3|-|TRBJ1-3|-
TGTGCCATCCTCGTCAATCGGCAGGACTACTCTGGAAACACCATATATTTT
CAILVNRQDYSGNTIYF
>TRBV11-2|-|TRBJ1-2|-
TGTGCCAGCAGCCACCGACAGACTCTCTATGGCTACACCTTC
CASSHRQTLYGYTF
>TRBV10-1|few|TRBJ2-1|-
TGCGCCAGCAGTGAGCCGAATGAGCAGTTCTTC
CASSEPNEQFF
>TRBV5-1|few|TRBJ2-7|TRBD2
TGCGCCAGCAGCTTGACTAGCGGGAGTACTAACGAGCAGTACTTC
CASSLTSGSTNEQYF
>TRBV9|few|TRBJ2-1|-
TGTGCCAGCAGCGTTAGCGGAGAGGGGAAGCAGTTCTTC
CASSVSGEGKQFF
>TRBV12-3/TRBV12-4|-|TRBJ2-1|-
TGTGCCAGCAGTTTAAAGGGTGAGCAGTTCTTC
CASSLKGEQFF
>TRBV30|-|TRBJ2-3|TRBD2
TGTGCCCAGGGACTAGCGGAGACCACAGATACGCAGTATTTT
CAQGLAETTDTQYF
>TRBV6-1|few|TRBJ2-1|TRBD2
TGTGCCAGCAGTGCCGCTAGCGGGGGGTTGTCCTACAATGAGCAGTTCTTC
CASSAASGGLSYNEQFF
>TRBV27|many|TRBJ2-5|TRBD2
TGTGCCAGCAGTCCTTTTACTAGCGGGAGTCCAGAGACCCAGTACTTC
CASSPFTSGSPETQYF
>TRBV11-3|-|TRBJ2-2|TRBD1
TGTGCCAGCAGCGAGGGACAGGGGGAAGTTAGCGGGGAGCTGTTTTTT
CASSEGQGEVSGELFF
>TRBV3-1|many|TRBJ2-1|TRBD2
TGTGCCAGCAGCTCTAGCGGGAGGGCCAGGGAGCAGTTCTTC
CASSSSGRAREQFF
>TRBV27|many|TRBJ2-5|-
TGTGCCAGCAGTTCCTTACAGATTGGACTCAACCCACAAGAGACCCAGTACTTC
CASSSLQIGLNPQETQYF
>TRBV15|few|TRBJ1-5|-
TGTGCCACCAGCAGAGACAGGGAACAGCCCCAGCATTTT
CATSRDREQPQHF
>TRBV3-1|-|TRBJ1-2|-
TGTGCCAGCAGCCAAGATGGAGGGGGGTATGGCTACACCTTC
CASSQDGGGYGYTF
>TRBV4-1|-|TRBJ2-7|TRBD1
TGCGCCAGCAGCCAAGATTGGTCTGGGACAGGGATCTACGAGCAGTACTTC
CASSQDWSGTGIYEQYF
>TRBV12-3/TRBV12-4|many|TRBJ2-3|TRBD2
TGTGCCAGCAGTACCACGACTAGCGGACCGACAGATACGCAGTATTTT
CASSTTTSGPTDTQYF
>TRBV24-1|many|TRBJ2-1|TRBD2
TGTGCCACCAGTCATAGCGGGGCCTACAATGAGCAGTTCTTC
CATSHSGAYNEQFF
>TRBV7-2|-|TRBJ2-3|TRBD2
TGTGCCAGCAGCTTAGCCGGGACTAGGGGCACAGATACGCAGTATTTT
CASSLAGTRGTDTQYF
>TRBV2|many|TRBJ2-7|TRBD2
TGTGCCAGCAGGGTAGCGGGAGGGGACGAGCAGTACTTC
CASRVAGGDEQYF
>TRBV20-1|many|TRBJ2-5|-
TGCAGTGCTAGAAGAGAAGAGACCCAGTACTTC
CSARREETQYF
>TRBV12-3/TRBV12-4|-|TRBJ2-7|-
TGTGCCAGCAGTTGGGACTCTGACTACGAGCAGTACTTC
CASSWDSDYEQYF
>TRBV29-1|-|TRBJ2-7|TRBD1
TGCAGCGTTGAGGGACAGGGACAAGGCTACGAGCAGTACTTC
CSVEGQGQGYEQYF
>TRBV5-1|-|TRBJ1-1|-
TGCGCCAGCAGCTGGGGCGGGCAGTTGAACACTGAAGCTTTCTTT
CASSWGGQLNTEAFF
>TRBV28|many|TRBJ1-1|-
TGTGCCAGCAGTTTATCAGGTCTGCGGGGCACTGAAGCTTTCTTT
CASSLSGLRGTEAFF
>TRBV20-1|-|TRBJ2-7|TRBD2
TGCAGTGCTAAACCTAGCGGGAGAACCCTCTACGAGCAGTACTTC
CSAKPSGRTLYEQYF
>TRBV3-1|-|TRBJ1-5|TRBD1
TGTGCCAGCAGCCAGAGTAACAGGGGACAGCCCCAGCATTTT
CASSQSNRGQPQHF
>TRBV28|many|TRBJ2-4|-
TGTGCCAGCAGTAGGGGGAACAGGGCAGCCAAAAACATTCAGTACTTC
CASSRGNRAAKNIQYF
>TRBV12-3/TRBV12-4|many|TRBJ2-5|TRBD2
TGTGCCAGCAGTTTGGGGGGGAGGGCCGTGGAGACCCAGTACTTC
CASSLGGRAVETQYF
>TRBV9|-|TRBJ2-2|-
TGTGCCAGCAGGGATGAGATCACCGGGGAGCTGTTTTTT
CASRDEITGELFF
>TRBV5-1|few|TRBJ1-1|-
TGCGCCAGCAGCTCGGCGGGGGGGAACACTGAAGCTTTCTTT
CASSSAGGNTEAFF
>TRBV28|-|TRBJ2-7|-
TGTGCCAGCAGTTCGATACGGGACATGTGGCGCGAGCAGTACTTC
CASSSIRDMWREQYF